This entry lists 32 T cell receptor beta chains sequenced from one sample in a study of Graves' ophthalmopathy and Graves' hyperthyroidism. RNA transcripts provided the template for amplifying TCR beta CDR3 regions. A first-round RT-PCR used HTBI primers, followed by a second-round multiplex PCR. TCRdb called the multiplex PCR reads again in MiXCR, with one record for every CDR3 protein. This repertoire shows roughly 500,000 distinct CDR3 sequences, around 15% found once; its top ten account for about a tenth. Sequenced material: blood. All receptors derive from a woman aged 25 to 39 with Graves' ophthalmopathy.

As concerns this clonotype: Given a much more abundant clone one base away, this may be a read error. The chain uses TRBV30 and TRBJ2-7, with D unclear. Germline values: CDR1 GTSNPN, CDR2 SVGIG (reference sequence). The CDR3 is made up of 14 amino acids. The CDR3 DNA follows: TGTGCCTGGAGTCTGGGCGGTCACTCCTACGAGCTGTACTTC. Protein sequence: CAWSLGGHSYELYF.

At least ten counts were recorded for this clonotype. V and J are TRBV7-8 and TRBJ2-6, with TRBD2 identical over 7 bases. Germline V gene sequence: CDR1 SGHVS, CDR2 FQNEAQ. V shed 2 bases and J 0 bases; nucleotides not matched to a gene: 7. The CDR3 contains 18 residues. CDR3 sequence (DNA): TGTGCCAGCAGCTTACCAGGACTAGACTTCTCTGGGGCCAACGTCCTGACTTTC. Amino acids: CASSLPGLDFSGANVLTF.

This clonotype was found many times. J is TRBJ2-7 and V is TRBV12-3 or TRBV12-4; D is possibly TRBD1 or TRBD2 (5 bases each). The CDR3 is 15 amino acids. V lost 3 bases and J 1 base, leaving 13 bases between the germline ends. CDR3 sequence: CASSLVGAESYEQYF. CDR3 coding DNA: TGTGCCAGCAGTTTGGTCGGGGCAGAATCCTACGAGCAGTACTTC.

At least ten counts were recorded for this clonotype. The chain employs TRBV7-3 and TRBJ1-1, with a weak D call TRBD1 (6 bases). CDR1 is SGHTA and CDR2 is FQGTGA in the germline V gene. The CDR3 runs 14 residues. Trimming removed 2 bases at V and 2 bases at J, with 9 bases between. CDR3 in DNA: TGTGCCAGCAGCTTAGAGGACAGTAACACTGAAGCTTTCTTT. Its protein is CASSLEDSNTEAFF.

This clonotype was detected many times. This chain uses TRBV20-1 with TRBJ2-7, with a tentative D call TRBD2 (6 bases). The germline CDR1 and CDR2 sequences are DFQATT and SNEGSKA (reference sequence). The CDR3 length is 16 residues. V gave up 3 bases and J gave up 1 base, with 19 bases separating them. The CDR3 spells CSARERGTDFSYEQYF. CDR3 DNA sequence: TGCAGTGCTAGGGAACGCGGGACGGACTTTTCCTACGAGCAGTACTTC.

The sample holds many counts of this clonotype. The chain carries TRBV20-1 and TRBJ1-2; possible D gene TRBD1, 5 bases. V lost 6 bases, J lost 7 bases, and 27 bases lay in between. This CDR3 comprises 16 residues. Germline V CDR1 and CDR2: DFQATT, SNEGSKA (reference sequence). Here the CDR3 reads CSAEIRGLMRGGGYTF. The CDR3 coding sequence is TGCAGTGCCGAAATAAGGGGCTTGATGAGGGGTGGTGGCTACACCTTC.

The sample holds many counts of this clonotype. The rearrangement uses TRBV28 and TRBJ1-2; TRBD1 aligns across 7 bases. The CDR3 consists of 14 residues. Germline values: CDR1 MDHEN, CDR2 SYDVKM. Trimming cost V 2 bases and J 4 bases; bases outside gene matches: 4. Here the CDR3 reads CASSLVDRAYGYTF. The CDR3 DNA sequence: TGTGCCAGCAGTTTAGTTGACAGGGCCTATGGCTACACCTTC.

In this sample, this clonotype turned up many times. CDR3 region: CASSLRAEQETQYF. CDR3 DNA sequence: TGCGCCAGCAGCCTCAGAGCTGAACAAGAGACCCAGTACTTC. The chain combines TRBV4-1 with TRBJ2-5; D remains ambiguous. The germline V gene encodes CDR1 MGHRA and CDR2 YSYEKL. There are 14 residues in the CDR3. Trimming shortened V by 4 bases and J by 2 bases, and 11 bases separated the two germline ends.

This clonotype was counted between two and nine times. The gene calls are TRBV19 and TRBJ2-2; D might be TRBD1 (6 bases). The germline CDR1 and CDR2 sequences are LNHDA and SQIVND (reference sequence). The V end lost 5 bases, the J end lost 8 bases, and 12 bases lay between the germline ends. The CDR3 spans 13 residues. The DNA of the CDR3 is TGTGCCAGTAGTGTCGGGACATCGGGGGAGCTGTTTTTT. As protein: CASSVGTSGELFF.

This clonotype was recorded once. This chain links TRBV6-1 with TRBJ2-5, with D possibly TRBD1 on 5 matching bases. Trimming pared 7 bases from V and 4 bases from J, leaving 7 bases between. In germline, CDR1 is MNHNS, CDR2 SASEGT. The CDR3 runs 11 residues. CDR3 loop: CASMGRETQYF. Written as DNA, the CDR3 is TGTGCCAGCATGGGGCGAGAGACCCAGTACTTC.

This clonotype was detected a few times. This chain links TRBV3-1 with TRBJ2-5; TRBD2 aligns across 9 bases. The germline CDR1 and CDR2 sequences are LGHDT and YNNKEL (reference sequence). V lost 4 bases, J lost 7 bases, and 16 bases stayed unmatched. CDR3 length: 17 residues. The CDR3 nucleotides read TGTGCCAGCAGCCCTACCCTCCTAGCGGGACCGAAGGGGACCCAGTACTTC. Translating gives CASSPTLLAGPKGTQYF.

This clonotype was counted ten times or more. This chain uses TRBV13 with TRBJ1-2, with 7 nucleotides matching TRBD1. This CDR3 comprises 16 residues. The germline gives CDR1 PRHDT, CDR2 FYEKMQ (reference sequence). V lost 3 bases, J lost 2 bases, and 9 bases stayed unmatched. In nucleotides, the CDR3 is TGTGCCAGCAGCTTGACAGGGAGGGGGACGAACTATGGCTACACCTTC. Translation gives CASSLTGRGTNYGYTF.

This clonotype was seen ten or more times. The chain recombines TRBV6-4 with TRBJ1-5, with 7 bases matching TRBD1. Per germline, CDR1 MRHNA and CDR2 SNTAGT. With V trimmed by 2 bases and J by 1 base, 8 bases remained unmatched. The CDR3 length is 17 residues. The chain's CDR3 is CASSDQYRGTSNQPQHF. The CDR3, as DNA: TGTGCCAGCAGTGACCAATACAGGGGAACGAGCAATCAGCCCCAGCATTTT.

This clonotype was found many times. The genes are TRBV27 and TRBJ1-2, with D possibly TRBD1 on 5 matching bases. Germline CDR1 MNHEY, CDR2 SMNVEV (reference sequence). Trimming removed 2 bases at V and 2 bases at J, with 18 bases between. CDR3 length equals 17 residues. The CDR3 spells CASSLRVATDLNYGYTF. Written as DNA, the CDR3 is TGTGCCAGCAGTTTACGCGTCGCGACAGATCTAAACTATGGCTACACCTTC.

Many counts were recorded for this clonotype. The junction and the germline gene differ at one end; a read error may be behind it. The rearrangement links TRBV7-7 to TRBJ2-5, with D possibly matching TRBD1 (5 bases). Germline CDR1 reads SSHAT; CDR2 reads FNYEAQ (reference sequence). CDR3 size: 13 residues. Here the CDR3 reads CASSFRDQETQYF. The CDR3 DNA sequence: TGTGCTAGCAGCTTCAGGGACCAAGAGACCCAGTACTTC.

This clonotype was seen many times. The V gene is TRBV12-3 or TRBV12-4, the J gene TRBJ2-5; 7 bases line up with TRBD2. Trimming cost V 6 bases and J 2 bases; bases outside gene matches: 6. The CDR3 is 14 residues long. As DNA, the CDR3 is TGTGCCAGCAGGCGGGGGAGCTCTCAAGAGACCCAGTACTTC. Protein: CASRRGSSQETQYF.

This clonotype was seen a few times. The genes are TRBV2 and TRBJ2-3, with 12 bases matching TRBD1. J was trimmed by 1 base and V by 7 bases; bases with no gene match: 9. Germline V gives CDR1 SNHLY, CDR2 FYNNEI. The CDR3 contains 17 residues. The CDR3 sequence: CASKGTGGFFGTDTQYF. For the CDR3, the DNA is TGTGCCAGCAAGGGGACAGGGGGCTTTTTCGGCACAGATACGCAGTATTTT.

In its sample, this clonotype was seen many times. This chain joins TRBV6-5 and TRBJ1-1, with TRBD1 as a possible D gene (5 bases). Trimming removed 4 bases at V and 4 bases at J, with 13 bases between. Germline lookup yields CDR1 MNHEY and CDR2 SVGAGI. This CDR3 has 14 residues. The CDR3 coding sequence is TGTGCCAGCAGTTCCACCATCGGGGCCACTGAAGCTTTCTTT. It codes for CASSSTIGATEAFF.

V and J are TRBV28 and TRBJ1-5; possible D gene TRBD1, 5 bases. The germline V and J ends were trimmed by 3 bases and 6 bases, with 12 bases remaining between them. CDR1 and CDR2 from the germline V gene are MDHEN and SYDVKM. The CDR3 runs to 14 residues. CDR3 sequence reads: CASSFVRVGQPQHF. The CDR3 region has the DNA TGTGCCAGCAGTTTTGTCAGGGTCGGTCAGCCCCAGCATTTT.

Remarks on this clonotype: A clone one base away is much larger, so this may be a read error. The V and J genes are TRBV19 and TRBJ1-1, with D possibly being TRBD1 (5 bases). V was pared by 9 bases and J by 6 bases, with 20 bases between. Germline-derived CDR1 and CDR2 are LNHDA and SQIVND (reference sequence). The CDR3 totals 14 residues. The CDR3 bases are TGTGCCAGCCGACATGGGGGGGGAGGATCTGAAGCTTTCTTT. This encodes CASRHGGGGSEAFF.

This clonotype was seen many times. This rearrangement joins TRBV2 to TRBJ1-2; D is possibly TRBD1 (5 bases). CDR1 and CDR2 from the germline V gene are SNHLY and FYNNEI. CDR3 size: 15 residues. Deletions cut 7 bases from V and 4 bases from J, with 19 bases between. The CDR3 region is CASTRRGDYAYGYTF. The CDR3 nucleotides are TGTGCCAGCACTAGACGGGGGGACTACGCCTATGGCTACACCTTC.

V and J are TRBV12-3 or TRBV12-4 and TRBJ2-7; no reliable D call. V was pared by 6 bases and J by 7 bases, with 13 bases between. This CDR3 spans 12 amino acids. The CDR3 protein is CASSRNPGEQYF. The CDR3 DNA follows: TGTGCCAGCAGCCGTAACCCCGGGGAGCAGTACTTC.

This clonotype has only a few counts. The chain uses TRBV6-1 and TRBJ1-1; tentative D call: TRBD1 (6 bases). The CDR3 sequence is 13 residues long. Germline CDR1 reads MNHNS; CDR2 reads SASEGT. The V end lost 4 bases, the J end lost 8 bases, and 14 bases lay between the germline ends. The CDR3 reads CASSAGHGIEAFF. The CDR3 DNA reads TGTGCCAGCAGTGCGGGACACGGAATCGAAGCTTTCTTT.

This clonotype was detected ten times or more. The chain uses TRBV28 and TRBJ2-7; D tentatively fits TRBD1 or TRBD2 (6 bases each). Trimming stripped 11 bases from V and 3 bases from J, with 17 bases between. This CDR3 is 13 amino acids long. CDR1 is MDHEN and CDR2 is SYDVKM in the germline V gene. The CDR3 loop reads CAGGPGQNYEQYF. For the CDR3, the DNA is TGTGCCGGAGGGCCGGGACAAAACTACGAGCAGTACTTC.

This clonotype came up many times. The chain uses TRBV28 and TRBJ1-6; no clear D. The V and J ends lost 6 bases and 11 bases respectively, with 20 bases between them. The CDR3 length is 15 residues. Germline V gene lookup returns CDR1 MDHEN and CDR2 SYDVKM. The DNA of the CDR3 is TGTGCCAGCAGCTCCGTTGGGCGGCGTCTGCCACCCCTCCACTTT. Amino acids: CASSSVGRRLPPLHF.

This clonotype was seen repeatedly, ten times or more. The chain recombines TRBV6-5 with TRBJ2-2; D unclear. Between the trimmed V and J ends, which lost 10 bases and 7 bases, there was a span of 16 bases. CDR1 is MNHEY, CDR2 SVGAGI, per germline. The CDR3 is made up of 13 amino acids. This CDR3 is CATRREGVGELFF. The CDR3 nucleotides are TGTGCCACTCGAAGGGAAGGAGTCGGGGAGCTGTTTTTT.

There are many counts of this clonotype. This sequence joins TRBV27 and TRBJ1-1; D might be TRBD1 (5 bases). This CDR3 has 14 residues. Germline values: CDR1 MNHEY, CDR2 SMNVEV (reference sequence). V was shortened by 4 bases and J by 3 bases, with 12 bases between the two germline ends. CDR3 in DNA: TGTGCCAGCAGTTGGGGGGACCTGGACACTGAAGCTTTCTTT. Translated, it gives CASSWGDLDTEAFF.

A few counts support this clonotype. This chain connects TRBV30 to TRBJ1-2; a weak D match, TRBD1 (6 bases). CDR3 length: 12 amino acids. Germline V gene lookup returns CDR1 GTSNPN and CDR2 SVGIG (reference sequence). The V end was cut by 3 bases, the J end by 7 bases, with 12 bases between. The CDR3 reads CAWSWGPFGYTF. The DNA of the CDR3 is TGTGCCTGGAGCTGGGGGCCGTTTGGCTACACCTTC.

This clonotype appeared many times. The rearrangement uses TRBV20-1 and TRBJ1-2, with D possibly matching TRBD1 (5 bases). Trimming stripped 3 bases from V and 4 bases from J, with 12 bases between. The CDR3 loop spans 13 amino acids. Germline V gene sequence: CDR1 DFQATT, CDR2 SNEGSKA (reference sequence). This chain's CDR3 is CSASGTDSYGYTF. For the CDR3, the DNA is TGCAGTGCTAGTGGGACCGATTCCTATGGCTACACCTTC.

J is TRBJ2-7 and V is TRBV20-1, with D possibly TRBD2 on 5 matching bases. Trimming took 7 bases from V and 6 from J, leaving 19 bases between them. The CDR3 has 13 residues. CDR1 is DFQATT and CDR2 is SNEGSKA in the germline V gene (reference sequence). DNA for the CDR3: TGCAGTGAAAGCGGAGGCCCCACGGGCGAGCAGTACTTC. Protein: CSESGGPTGEQYF.

The sample holds many counts of this clonotype. The J gene is TRBJ1-1, the V gene TRBV29-1; TRBD1 aligns across 7 bases. V gave up 3 bases and J gave up 5 bases; unmatched junction bases: 9. The germline V gene encodes CDR1 SQVTM and CDR2 ANQGSEA. The CDR3 length is 14 residues. CDR3 DNA sequence: TGCAGCGTTGAGGAGGGGGCGAGTAGGACTGAAGCTTTCTTT. This translates into CSVEEGASRTEAFF. Using reference TRBV29-1 and TRBJ1-1 for the parts outside the CDR3, the full variable domain is SAVISQKPSRDICQRGTSLTIQCQVDSQVTMMFWYRQQPGQSLTLIATANQGSEATYESGFVIDKFPISRPNLTFSTLTVSNMSPEDSSIYLCSVEEGASRTEAFFGQGTRLTVV.

This chain uses TRBV5-5 with TRBJ1-1; D is possibly TRBD1 (5 bases). The germline CDR1 and CDR2 sequences are SGHKS and YYEKEE (reference sequence). Trimming pared 1 base from V and 1 base from J, leaving 11 bases between. The CDR3 has 15 amino acids. The CDR3, as DNA: TGTGCCAGCAGCTTGTTGGGGGGAGCGAACACTGAAGCTTTCTTT. It specifies CASSLLGGANTEAFF.